This T cell receptor (beta chain) was observed in a study of control samples from healthy donors and cancer patients. In this sample, this clone turned up once. Assay used: immunoSEQ multiplex PCR; TCRdb lists only in-frame clones, some missing. The repertoire includes about 160,000 clones, roughly 95% of them detected once, and over 1% sits in the top ten. Germline CDR1 and CDR2: SGHNT and YYREEE (reference sequence). The V end was cut by 0 bases, the J end by 8 bases, with 15 bases between. The CDR3 sequence is 15 residues long. The chain couples TRBV5-4 to TRBJ2-1, with D maybe TRBD1 (6 bases). Material: blood. The receptor was derived from a woman in her twenties or thirties in good health. The CDR3: CASSLGQVFRDEQFF. CDR3 nucleotide sequence: TGTGCCAGCAGCTTGGGACAGGTTTTTAGGGATGAGCAGTTCTTC.